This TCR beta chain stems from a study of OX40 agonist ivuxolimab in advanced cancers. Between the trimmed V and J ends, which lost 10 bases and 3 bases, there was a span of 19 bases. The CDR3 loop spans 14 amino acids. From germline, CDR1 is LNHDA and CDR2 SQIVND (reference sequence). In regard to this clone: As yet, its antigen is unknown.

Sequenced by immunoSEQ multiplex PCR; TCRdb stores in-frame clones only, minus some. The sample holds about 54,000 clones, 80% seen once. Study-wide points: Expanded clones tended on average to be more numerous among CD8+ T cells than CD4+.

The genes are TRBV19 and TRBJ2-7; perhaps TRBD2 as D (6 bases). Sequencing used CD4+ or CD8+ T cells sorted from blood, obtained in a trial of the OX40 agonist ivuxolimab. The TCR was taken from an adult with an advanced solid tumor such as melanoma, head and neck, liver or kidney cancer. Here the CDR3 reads CATSWDGSFYEQYF. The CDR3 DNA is TGTGCCACAAGTTGGGACGGGAGCTTCTACGAGCAGTACTTC. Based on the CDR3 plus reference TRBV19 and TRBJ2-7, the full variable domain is DGGITQSPKYLFRKEGQNVTLSCEQNLNHDAMYWYRQDPGQGLRLIYYSQIVNDFQKGDIAEGYSVSREKKESFPLTVTSAQKNPTAFYLCATSWDGSFYEQYFGPGTRLTVT.